This passage covers 27 T cell receptor beta chains from one sample sequenced in a study of T cell changes during pregnancy in multiple sclerosis. Some clones are missing from TCRdb's copy, which holds only in-frame ones; the method was immunoSEQ multiplex PCR. The table lists 68,000 or so clones, 91% of them singletons. Sequences were derived from peripheral blood, sampled in the second trimester of pregnancy. The receptor source for this set is a female donor with multiple sclerosis, enrolled in a pregnancy study.

This rearrangement joins TRBV7-2 to TRBJ1-5; 7 bases fit TRBD1. The germline gives CDR1 SGHTA, CDR2 FQGNSA. J lost 1 base, V lost 6 bases, and 0 bases had no gene match. The CDR3 totals 13 residues. The CDR3 coding sequence is TGTGCCAGCAGGGGACAGAGCAATCAGCCCCAGCATTTT. Protein: CASRGQSNQPQHF.

V gene TRBV6-1 combines with J gene TRBJ2-7; 9 nucleotides align to TRBD1. Germline CDR1 and CDR2: MNHNS and SASEGT. V trimming: 6 bases; J trimming: 12 bases; junction bases outside the gene matches: 6. The CDR3 totals 11 residues. The CDR3 protein is CASRGTGIPYF. The DNA for the CDR3 is TGTGCCAGCAGGGGGACAGGGATTCCGTACTTC.

The rearrangement joins TRBV12-5 to TRBJ2-3; 15 nucleotides line up with TRBD2. From germline, CDR1 is LGHNT and CDR2 FRNRAP. J was trimmed by 4 bases and V by 0 bases; bases with no gene match: 5. The CDR3 is made up of 18 amino acids. The CDR3 DNA follows: TGTGCTAGTGGTTTGGTAAGGACTAGCGGGGGGGCGGCAGATACGCAGTATTTT. Translated: CASGLVRTSGGAADTQYF. Full variable domain (remainder filled in from reference TRBV12-5 and TRBJ2-3): DARVTQTPRHKVTEMGQEVTMRCQPILGHNTVFWYRQTMMQGLELLAYFRNRAPLDDSGMPKDRFSAEMPDATLATLKIQPSEPRDSAVYFCASGLVRTSGGAADTQYFGPGTRLTVL.

The chain is built from TRBV7-9 and TRBJ2-3, with 9 bases identical to TRBD1. Germline CDR1 is SEHNR and CDR2 is FQNEAQ (reference sequence). V lost 5 bases and J lost 1; bases outside the gene matches: 7. The CDR3 is 16 amino acids. The CDR3 sequence: CASSQIQGAGTDTQYF. The CDR3 DNA reads TGTGCCAGCAGCCAAATACAGGGGGCGGGCACAGATACGCAGTATTTT.

The chain carries TRBV5-1 and TRBJ1-6; 7 bases map to TRBD1. Germline V gene sequence: CDR1 SGHRS, CDR2 YFSETQ. With 2 bases clipped from V and 6 bases from J, the junction kept 11 bases outside the gene matches. This CDR3 contains 17 residues. CDR3 sequence reads: CASSFGPQGPLNSPLHF. The CDR3 bases are TGCGCCAGCAGCTTTGGCCCACAGGGGCCCCTTAATTCACCCCTCCACTTT. Looking up the rest from reference TRBV5-1 and TRBJ1-6 gives the full variable domain: KAGVTQTPRYLIKTRGQQVTLSCSPISGHRSVSWYQQTPGQGLQFLFEYFSETQRNKGNFPGRFSGRQFSNSRSEMNVSTLELGDSALYLCASSFGPQGPLNSPLHFGNGTRLTVT.

V gene TRBV14 combines with J gene TRBJ2-7, with D possibly matching TRBD1 (6 bases). Germline V CDR1 and CDR2: SGHDN, FVKESK. V was cut by 6 bases and J by 6 bases, with 15 bases left in between. CDR3 length: 13 residues. CDR3 sequence (DNA): TGTGCCAGCAGGCATACTCAGGGGATCGAGCAGTACTTC. Translation gives CASRHTQGIEQYF.

The chain combines TRBV7-2 with TRBJ2-1, with 13 nucleotides matching TRBD2. CDR3 length: 16 residues. CDR1 is SGHTA, CDR2 FQGNSA, per germline. The trim removed 5 bases at V and 7 bases at J, leaving 8 bases unmatched. The CDR3 is CASSPLGTSGVNEQFF. The CDR3 nucleotides read TGTGCCAGCAGCCCCTTAGGGACTAGCGGGGTGAATGAGCAGTTCTTC.

The chain is built from TRBV11-2 and TRBJ2-6; 8 positions agree with TRBD1. Germline V gene lookup returns CDR1 SGHAT and CDR2 FQNNGV. Trimming removed 5 bases from V and 2 bases from J; junction bases left unmatched: 2. The CDR3 runs 15 residues. The chain's CDR3 is CASSLDRAGANVLTF. CDR3 DNA sequence: TGTGCCAGCAGCCTGGACAGGGCTGGGGCCAACGTCCTGACTTTC.

The chain recombines TRBV20-1 with TRBJ1-1; 7 bases fit TRBD1. Germline V gives CDR1 DFQATT, CDR2 SNEGSKA (reference sequence). This CDR3 is 9 amino acids long. V shed 8 bases and J 11 bases; nucleotides not matched to a gene: 5. The CDR3 spells CSCDREAFF. The DNA of the CDR3 is TGCAGTTGCGACAGGGAGGCTTTCTTT.

CDR3 nucleotide sequence: TGTGCCAGCAGCGCCCATGCCCGACAGACCTATGGCTACACCTTC. Encoded protein: CASSAHARQTYGYTF. The chain is built from TRBV7-3 and TRBJ1-2; tentatively, D is TRBD1 (5 bases). Germline V gene sequence: CDR1 SGHTA, CDR2 FQGTGA. The V end was cut by 5 bases, the J end by 4 bases, with 17 bases between. This CDR3 comprises 15 residues.

This clone appeared once. The gene calls are TRBV18 and TRBJ2-5, with 13 bases that match TRBD2. V dropped 3 bases and J dropped 4; count of bases not matched to a gene: 2. The CDR3 has 15 residues. Germline CDR1 and CDR2: KGHSH and LQKENI. CDR3 in DNA: TGTGCCAGCTCACCGCGACTAGCGGGGGGAGAGACCCAGTACTTC. Translated: CASSPRLAGGETQYF. Complete variable domain (other parts from reference TRBV18 and TRBJ2-5): NAGVMQNPRHLVRRRGQEARLRCSPMKGHSHVYWYRQLPEEGLKFMVYLQKENIIDESGMPKERFSAEFPKEGPSILRIQQVVRGDSAAYFCASSPRLAGGETQYFGPGTRLLVL.

The CDR3 reads CSARQVRQATNYGYTF. DNA of the CDR3: TGCAGCGCCCGCCAAGTTCGGCAGGCAACTAACTATGGCTACACCTTC. The chain couples TRBV29-1 to TRBJ1-2; D gene ambiguous. The CDR3 is 16 amino acids. Germline assignment: CDR1 SQVTM and CDR2 ANQGSEA. Trimming left V 7 bases short and J 0 bases short, with 21 bases between.

V and J are TRBV6-6 and TRBJ2-3; no reliable D call. V lost 7 bases and J 1 base, leaving 9 bases between the germline ends. This CDR3 spans 13 amino acids. Looked up from germline, CDR1 is MNHNY and CDR2 is SVGAGI (reference sequence). CDR3 DNA sequence: TGTGCCAGCACTCAGGTCCGCACAGATACGCAGTATTTT. Translation gives CASTQVRTDTQYF.

This CDR3 is CASSIGTGFSNQPQHF. CDR3 in DNA: TGTGCCAGTAGTATAGGGACAGGGTTTAGCAATCAGCCCCAGCATTTT. J is TRBJ1-5 and V is TRBV19, with TRBD1 identical over 8 bases. Germline assignment: CDR1 LNHDA and CDR2 SQIVND (reference sequence). J lost 0 bases, V lost 1 base, and 2 bases had no gene match. The CDR3 extends over 16 amino acids.

V gene TRBV2 combines with J gene TRBJ2-7; TRBD1 agrees at 11 bases. V lost 5 bases and J lost 0; bases outside the gene matches: 3. The V gene's germline CDR1 is SNHLY and CDR2 FYNNEI. CDR3 length: 15 amino acids. The CDR3 DNA reads as TGTGCCAGCAGTTCAGGGACAGGGGGCTCCTACGAGCAGTACTTC. Translated: CASSSGTGGSYEQYF.

This chain uses TRBV27 with TRBJ2-3; the match to TRBD2 covers 8 bases. The CDR3 has 15 residues. The germline V gene encodes CDR1 MNHEY and CDR2 SMNVEV (reference sequence). Trimming cost V 3 bases and J 8 bases; bases outside gene matches: 10. The CDR3 sequence is CASSLSSGGGLTQYF. The CDR3 DNA follows: TGTGCCAGCAGTTTGTCCTCAGGCGGGGGGCTTACGCAGTATTTT.

This clone has a single count. V gene TRBV11-2 combines with J gene TRBJ2-1, with 9 bases fitting TRBD2. The trim removed 4 bases at V and 5 bases at J, leaving 6 bases unmatched. The CDR3 totals 15 residues. In germline, CDR1 is SGHAT, CDR2 FQNNGV. The CDR3 DNA reads as TGTGCCAGCAGCTATGGAGCGGGGGGACACAATGAGCAGTTCTTC. Translation gives CASSYGAGGHNEQFF. Using reference TRBV11-2 and TRBJ2-1 for the parts outside the CDR3, the full variable domain is EAGVAQSPRYKIIEKRQSVAFWCNPISGHATLYWYQQILGQGPKLLIQFQNNGVVDDSQLPKDRFSAERLKGVDSTLKIQPAKLEDSAVYLCASSYGAGGHNEQFFGPGTRLTVL.

This clone was counted a few times. The rearrangement joins TRBV5-4 to TRBJ1-6, with D hard to call. Germline lookup yields CDR1 SGHNT and CDR2 YYREEE (reference sequence). The CDR3 covers 12 residues. V lost 2 bases and J lost 13, with 10 bases in between. CDR3 nucleotide sequence: TGTGCCAGCAGCTTTTCGGGGAAGCCCCTCCACTTT. It translates to CASSFSGKPLHF.

The gene calls are TRBV13 and TRBJ2-7; D might be TRBD2 (6 bases). The CDR3 loop spans 16 amino acids. Trimming left V 3 bases short and J 3 bases short, with 18 bases between. Germline CDR1 and CDR2: PRHDT and FYEKMQ (reference sequence). Here the CDR3 DNA reads TGTGCCAGCAGCTTTGGGACGGCGGGGACTGACTACGAGCAGTACTTC. Translation: CASSFGTAGTDYEQYF.

This CDR3 is CASSIDGGSRTEAFF. The CDR3 DNA sequence: TGTGCCAGTAGTATAGATGGGGGGTCACGCACTGAAGCTTTCTTT. V is TRBV19 and J is TRBJ1-1, with D tentatively TRBD1 (5 bases). Trimming shortened V by 0 bases and J by 4 bases, and 12 bases separated the two germline ends. Germline V gene data show CDR1 as LNHDA and CDR2 as SQIVND (reference sequence). This CDR3 is built from 15 residues.

V gene TRBV2 combines with J gene TRBJ2-5; 9 bases agree with TRBD1. Germline V gene data show CDR1 as SNHLY and CDR2 as FYNNEI. The CDR3 sequence is 13 residues long. After removal of 7 bases from V and 6 bases from J, the junction contained 6 bases not matched to a gene. This chain's CDR3 is CASTGDRAKTQYF. The DNA of the CDR3 is TGTGCCAGCACGGGGGACAGGGCGAAGACCCAGTACTTC.

The V call is TRBV7-9, the J call TRBJ2-1, with TRBD2 identical over 7 bases. Germline assignment: CDR1 SEHNR and CDR2 FQNEAQ (reference sequence). V was pared by 7 bases and J by 7 bases, with 7 bases of the junction left unmatched. CDR3 length equals 13 residues. The CDR3 region is CASNWGGENEQFF. The CDR3 DNA reads as TGTGCCAGCAACTGGGGGGGTGAGAATGAGCAGTTCTTC. The variable domain in full, completed from reference TRBV7-9 and TRBJ2-1, reads DTGVSQNPRHKITKRGQNVTFRCDPISEHNRLYWYRQTLGQGPEFLTYFQNEAQLEKSRLLSDRFSAERPKGSFSTLEIQRTEQGDSAMYLCASNWGGENEQFFGPGTRLTVL.

The chain carries TRBV6-5 and TRBJ1-4; a possible D gene is TRBD1 (5 bases). Germline V gene sequence: CDR1 MNHEY, CDR2 SVGAGI. The CDR3 has 13 residues. Trimming took 6 bases from V and 0 from J, leaving 5 bases between them. The CDR3 DNA reads TGTGCCAGCAGGACAGCAACTAATGAAAAACTGTTTTTT. Its protein product is CASRTATNEKLFF.

The V and J genes are TRBV6-4 and TRBJ2-5; 9 bases are a match to TRBD2. The CDR3 is made up of 16 amino acids. The trim removed 3 bases at V and 4 bases at J, leaving 9 bases unmatched. Germline loops: CDR1 MRHNA, CDR2 SNTAGT. Here the CDR3 DNA reads TGTGCCAGCAGTGAATCATGGCGGGGGGGCCCAGAGACCCAGTACTTC. Translated: CASSESWRGGPETQYF.

The genes are TRBV2 and TRBJ2-2; perhaps TRBD2 as D (6 bases). The CDR3 is 14 amino acids. V was pared by 2 bases and J by 3 bases, with 7 bases between. The germline V gene has CDR1 SNHLY and CDR2 FYNNEI. The CDR3 DNA reads as TGTGCCAGCAGTGAACGGGGGTACACCGGGGAGCTGTTTTTT. It specifies CASSERGYTGELFF.

The chain recombines TRBV5-4 with TRBJ2-5; possible D gene TRBD1, 5 bases. This CDR3 is 14 amino acids long. V lost 0 bases and J 2 bases, leaving 8 bases between the germline ends. Germline loops: CDR1 SGHNT, CDR2 YYREEE (reference sequence). The CDR3 protein is CASSLDRMQETQYF. The CDR3 DNA follows: TGTGCCAGCAGCTTGGACAGGATGCAAGAGACCCAGTACTTC.

This clone appeared once. V gene TRBV7-9 combines with J gene TRBJ2-1, with 10 bases fitting TRBD2. J was trimmed by 7 bases and V by 9 bases; bases with no gene match: 12. The CDR3 spans 15 residues. Germline assignment: CDR1 SEHNR and CDR2 FQNEAQ (reference sequence). As DNA, the CDR3 is TGTGCCAGTCACCTGAGCGGGGGGGCCGATAATGAGCAGTTCTTC. It encodes CASHLSGGADNEQFF.